The 17 T cell receptor beta chains presented below share a single source sample, sequenced in a study of OX40 agonist ivuxolimab in advanced cancers. Sequenced by immunoSEQ multiplex PCR; TCRdb stores in-frame clones only, minus some. The table shows 50,000 to 60,000 clones, with less than 90% occurring only once. The sample in question was CD4+ or CD8+ T cells sorted from blood, obtained in a trial of the OX40 agonist ivuxolimab. The receptors here all came from an adult with an advanced solid tumor such as melanoma, head and neck, liver or kidney cancer.

The chain is built from TRBV6-5 and TRBJ1-2, with 9 bases matching TRBD1. This CDR3 is 14 amino acids long. The germline V gene has CDR1 MNHEY and CDR2 SVGAGI. Unmatched junction bases numbered 7, after V lost 7 bases and J lost 4 bases. CDR3 nucleotides: TGTGCCAGCAACAAGGACAGGGGCACCTATGGCTACACCTTC. Residues: CASNKDRGTYGYTF.

As to this clone: This clone may be a read error of a much larger clone one base away. The V gene is TRBV25-1, the J gene TRBJ2-7; TRBD1 matches at 7 bases. After removal of 2 bases from V and 2 bases from J, the junction contained 0 bases not matched to a gene. The CDR3 loop spans 13 amino acids. Germline CDR1 MGHDK, CDR2 SYGVNS. CDR3 loop: CASSEGQAYEQYF. The CDR3 coding sequence is TGTGCCAGCAGTGAAGGACAGGCCTACGAGCAGTACTTC.

The chain joins TRBV7-2 to TRBJ2-2; a weak D match, TRBD1 (5 bases). The CDR3 is made up of 14 amino acids. V was clipped by 4 bases and J by 1 base, with 7 bases between them. Germline-derived CDR1 and CDR2 are SGHTA and FQGNSA. CDR3 protein: CASSSQGNTGELFF. In DNA form, the CDR3 reads TGTGCCAGCAGCTCCCAGGGGAACACCGGGGAGCTGTTTTTT. Supplemented by reference TRBV7-2 and TRBJ2-2, the full variable domain reads GAGVSQSPSNKVTEKGKDVELRCDPISGHTALYWYRQSLGQGLEFLIYFQGNSAPDKSGLPSDRFSAERTGGSVSTLTIQRTQQEDSAVYLCASSSQGNTGELFFGEGSRLTVL.

The chain recombines TRBV30 with TRBJ2-6, with D possibly being TRBD1 or TRBD2 (5 bases each). Trimming pared 2 bases from V and 1 base from J, leaving 6 bases between. The CDR3 contains 14 residues. Per germline, CDR1 GTSNPN and CDR2 SVGIG (reference sequence). This CDR3 is CAWSWGSGANVLTF. CDR3 in DNA: TGTGCCTGGAGTTGGGGGTCTGGGGCCAACGTCCTGACTTTC.

The J gene is TRBJ1-2, the V gene TRBV30; D ambiguous. Germline CDR1 reads GTSNPN; CDR2 reads SVGIG (reference sequence). The germline V and J ends were trimmed by 0 bases and 8 bases, with 19 bases remaining between them. The CDR3 consists of 15 residues. The CDR3 spells CAWSVGSASRVGYTF. As DNA, the CDR3 is TGTGCCTGGAGTGTAGGGTCAGCCTCGCGGGTGGGCTACACCTTC.

The genes are TRBV4-3 and TRBJ1-1; perhaps TRBD1 as D (5 bases). Trimming removed 5 bases from V and 1 base from J, with 14 bases in between. Germline V gene data show CDR1 as LGHNA and CDR2 as YSLEER. This CDR3 has 15 residues. The CDR3 loop is CASSVTRDGNTEAFF. The CDR3 DNA reads TGCGCCAGCAGCGTTACAAGGGACGGGAACACTGAAGCTTTCTTT.

The chain joins TRBV4-3 to TRBJ2-1, with 8 bases aligning to TRBD2. V gave up 2 bases and J gave up 7 bases; unmatched junction bases: 7. Germline V gene data show CDR1 as LGHNA and CDR2 as YSLEER. CDR3 length: 15 residues. The CDR3 bases are TGCGCCAGCAGCCAACGAGCGGGGGCCCCTAATGAGCAGTTCTTC. As protein: CASSQRAGAPNEQFF.

The CDR3 spells CALGGGGNTIYF. The CDR3 DNA sequence: TGTGCCTTGGGGGGGGGAGGAAACACCATATATTTT. The chain employs TRBV30 and TRBJ1-3, with a weak D call TRBD1 (5 bases). The CDR3 totals 12 residues. Germline CDR1 is GTSNPN and CDR2 is SVGIG (reference sequence). The V end was cut by 7 bases, the J end by 4 bases, with 11 bases between.

Sample share makes this clone medium-sized (0.01 to 0.1%). The rearrangement uses TRBV19 and TRBJ1-2, with TRBD1 matching 8 bases. The CDR3 has 13 residues. Looked up from germline, CDR1 is LNHDA and CDR2 is SQIVND (reference sequence). V gave up 2 bases and J gave up 13 bases; unmatched junction bases: 9. The chain's CDR3 is CASSITGWTGFTF. The CDR3, as DNA: TGTGCCAGTAGTATAACTGGCTGGACAGGGTTCACCTTC.

This chain links TRBV5-4 with TRBJ2-5, with 9 bases that match TRBD1. Germline V lookup: CDR1 SGHNT, CDR2 YYREEE (reference sequence). This CDR3 comprises 16 residues. With V trimmed by 4 bases and J by 6 bases, 13 bases remained unmatched. CDR3 in amino acids: CASSLTPGTGSQTQYF. The CDR3 DNA reads TGTGCCAGCAGCCTTACGCCCGGGACAGGGAGTCAGACCCAGTACTTC.

Only a few counts were recorded for this clone. This sequence joins TRBV5-6 and TRBJ1-2, with D perhaps TRBD1 (5 bases). V shed 4 bases and J shed 1 base, with 20 bases lying between them. The length of the CDR3 is 17 residues. Germline V gene data show CDR1 as SGHDT and CDR2 as YYEEEE. The CDR3: CASSLGDGFQGNYGYTF. As DNA, the CDR3 is TGTGCCAGCAGCCTTGGCGATGGGTTCCAGGGTAACTATGGCTACACCTTC.

This chain links TRBV4-1 with TRBJ2-7; no clear D. V was shortened by 0 bases and J by 3 bases, with 15 bases between the two germline ends. This CDR3 is built from 16 residues. Germline assignment: CDR1 MGHRA and CDR2 YSYEKL. CDR3 coding DNA: TGCGCCAGCAGCCAAGAGGCCCAGCTAGAAGGCTACGAGCAGTACTTC. Translated, it gives CASSQEAQLEGYEQYF.

The chain is built from TRBV6-5 and TRBJ2-1, with 7 positions matching TRBD1. Trimming cost V 8 bases and J 4 bases; bases outside gene matches: 5. This CDR3 comprises 13 residues. The germline gives CDR1 MNHEY, CDR2 SVGAGI. The CDR3 coding sequence is TGTGCCAGCGGACCGGACAGGTACAATGAGCAGTTCTTC. It specifies CASGPDRYNEQFF.

As to this clone: Other DNA variants within this sample encode the same CDR3. Here the CDR3 DNA reads TGCGCCAGCAGCCAAGGGATTTCCCAAGAGACCCAGTACTTC. Protein sequence: CASSQGISQETQYF. V gene TRBV4-1 combines with J gene TRBJ2-5; no clear D. Germline values: CDR1 MGHRA, CDR2 YSYEKL. This CDR3 has 14 amino acids. V lost 1 base, J lost 1 base, and 7 bases lay in between.

The chain employs TRBV6-5 and TRBJ1-2; D remains ambiguous. V dropped 5 bases and J dropped 5 bases, with 12 bases sitting between them. Germline V lookup: CDR1 MNHEY, CDR2 SVGAGI. The CDR3 is made up of 13 amino acids. The DNA for the CDR3 is TGTGCCAGCAGTGCCCTGGAGCCGTATGGCTACACCTTC. It is translated as CASSALEPYGYTF.

This chain links TRBV7-9 with TRBJ2-2, with 12 bases matching TRBD1. V gave up 7 bases and J gave up 3 bases; unmatched junction bases: 6. The CDR3 runs to 16 residues. Germline CDR1 SEHNR, CDR2 FQNEAQ (reference sequence). CDR3 loop: CASIPRDRGHTGELFF. The CDR3 nucleotides are TGTGCCAGCATACCCCGGGACAGGGGGCACACCGGGGAGCTGTTTTTT. Supplemented by reference TRBV7-9 and TRBJ2-2, the full variable domain reads DTGVSQNPRHKITKRGQNVTFRCDPISEHNRLYWYRQTLGQGPEFLTYFQNEAQLEKSRLLSDRFSAERPKGSFSTLEIQRTEQGDSAMYLCASIPRDRGHTGELFFGEGSRLTVL.

V gene TRBV5-1 combines with J gene TRBJ2-7, with TRBD1 matching 8 bases. Unmatched junction bases numbered 7, after V lost 2 bases and J lost 3 bases. CDR3 length equals 15 residues. Germline CDR1 reads SGHRS; CDR2 reads YFSETQ. The CDR3 reads CASSFGTGDIYEQYF. The CDR3 region has the DNA TGCGCCAGCAGCTTTGGGACAGGAGACATCTACGAGCAGTACTTC.